This T cell receptor (beta chain) was identified during a study of CD8+ T cells in alopecia areata. The study, taken as a whole, reports: Although TCR sharing was seen in mice, sharing across patients was less clear, possibly for HLA-related reasons.

Those with alopecia areata gave lesional scalp punch biopsies and peripheral blood. This clone came up once. Its antigen is still unknown. Following RNA extraction, reverse transcription yielded cDNA that acted as the sequencing template. Sequenced by immunoSEQ multiplex PCR; TCRdb stores in-frame clones only, minus some. The data show 140,000 to 150,000 clones, about three fifths seen once. CDR3 size: 11 residues. Germline-derived CDR1 and CDR2 are MNHEY and SVGAGI. V dropped 5 bases and J dropped 3 bases, with 5 bases sitting between them. The genes are TRBV6-5 and TRBJ2-7; D not resolved. This receptor was obtained from a human donor with alopecia areata. The material was CD4+ T cells sorted from blood, obtained at week 0. DNA of the CDR3: TGTGCCAGCAGTATGAACTACGAGCAGTACTTC. Translated: CASSMNYEQYF.